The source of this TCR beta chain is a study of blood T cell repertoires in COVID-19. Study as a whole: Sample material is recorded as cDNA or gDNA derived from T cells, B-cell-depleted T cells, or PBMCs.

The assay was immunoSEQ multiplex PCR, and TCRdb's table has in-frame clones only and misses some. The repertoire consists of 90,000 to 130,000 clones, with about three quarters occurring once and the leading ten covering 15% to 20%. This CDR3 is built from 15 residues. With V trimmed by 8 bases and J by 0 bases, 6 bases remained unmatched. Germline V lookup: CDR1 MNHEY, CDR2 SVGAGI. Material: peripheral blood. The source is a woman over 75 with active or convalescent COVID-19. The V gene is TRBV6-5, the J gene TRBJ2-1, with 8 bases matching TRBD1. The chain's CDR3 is CASRETGGSYNEQFF. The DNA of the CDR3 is TGTGCCAGCCGGGAAACAGGGGGCTCCTACAATGAGCAGTTCTTC.